This passage covers 10 T cell receptor beta chains from one sample sequenced in a study of blood T cell repertoires in COVID-19. Sequencing used immunoSEQ multiplex PCR; TCRdb keeps in-frame clones, though not all of them. The sample carries hundreds of thousands of clones, 75% to 85% recorded once. Sequenced input: peripheral blood. These TCRs come from a human donor in a cohort sampled during active COVID-19.

Ten or more counts support this clone. The chain combines TRBV6-6 with TRBJ1-5; no definite D call. The CDR3 covers 13 residues. Germline V CDR1 and CDR2: MNHNY, SVGAGI (reference sequence). Trimming cost V 2 bases and J 4 bases, with 6 bases left between them. In DNA, the CDR3 is TGTGCCAGCAGTTACAAGAGTAATCAGCCCCAGCATTTT. This sequence encodes CASSYKSNQPQHF.

The rearrangement uses TRBV11-2 and TRBJ2-1; D is perhaps TRBD1 (6 bases). CDR1 and CDR2 from the germline V gene are SGHAT and FQNNGV. Trimming left V 1 base short and J 7 bases short, with 23 bases between. CDR3 length equals 18 residues. In nucleotides, the CDR3 is TGTGCCAGCAGCTTAGTGGGGAACAGGGCTACCCTTGGGAATGAGCAGTTCTTC. It is translated as CASSLVGNRATLGNEQFF.

The rearrangement joins TRBV6-4 to TRBJ1-2; possibly TRBD1 for D (5 bases). The CDR3 consists of 15 residues. Trimming stripped 0 bases from V and 4 bases from J, with 12 bases between. Germline CDR1 and CDR2: MRHNA and SNTAGT. For the CDR3, the DNA is TGTGCCAGCAGTGACTCAATCGAGGACACCTATGGCTACACCTTC. This gives the protein CASSDSIEDTYGYTF.

This clone was counted a few times. The chain couples TRBV7-6 to TRBJ2-7; D might be TRBD1 (8 bases). The CDR3 extends over 15 amino acids. The germline V and J ends were trimmed by 1 base and 3 bases, with 13 bases remaining between them. The germline V gene has CDR1 SGHVS and CDR2 FNYEAQ. CDR3 nucleotide sequence: TGTGCCAGCAGCTTAGGGGAGGGACAGGTCTACGAGCAGTACTTC. Protein sequence: CASSLGEGQVYEQYF.

Only a few counts were recorded for this clone. The rearrangement joins TRBV6-6 to TRBJ1-5; D is unresolved. Trimming stripped 4 bases from V and 6 bases from J, with 7 bases between. The CDR3 is 12 amino acids. CDR1 is MNHNY and CDR2 is SVGAGI in the germline V gene (reference sequence). This CDR3 reads CASSSGSQPQHF. The CDR3 DNA is TGTGCCAGCAGTTCCGGGAGTCAGCCCCAGCATTTT.

In this sample, this clone turned up once. This chain uses TRBV25-1 with TRBJ2-3; perhaps TRBD1 as D (6 bases). The V end was cut by 2 bases, the J end by 2 bases, with 11 bases between. This CDR3 is built from 15 residues. CDR1 and CDR2 from the germline V gene are MGHDK and SYGVNS. The CDR3 nucleotides are TGTGCCAGCAGTGAACCCCGACAGGTCACAGATACGCAGTATTTT. It encodes CASSEPRQVTDTQYF.

The chain links TRBV4-2 to TRBJ2-7; 7 positions agree with TRBD2. CDR1 and CDR2 (germline): LGHNA, YNFKEQ. Trimming cost V 4 bases and J 6 bases; bases outside gene matches: 9. This CDR3 is 14 amino acids long. The CDR3: CASSPRYPGGEQYF. For the CDR3, the DNA is TGTGCCAGCAGCCCTCGGTATCCGGGGGGCGAGCAGTACTTC.

A note on this clone: This specimen includes other DNA sequences encoding the same CDR3. The chain links TRBV6-1 to TRBJ1-1; D may be TRBD1 (5 bases). This CDR3 is built from 14 residues. V was trimmed by 1 base and J by 4 bases, leaving 10 bases between them. CDR1 MNHNS and CDR2 SASEGT come from the germline V gene. CDR3 loop: CASSEGGGSTEAFF. DNA for the CDR3: TGTGCCAGCAGTGAAGGGGGGGGAAGCACTGAAGCTTTCTTT.

The chain carries TRBV5-1 and TRBJ2-3; possibly TRBD2 for D (6 bases). CDR1 SGHRS and CDR2 YFSETQ come from the germline V gene. V lost 3 bases and J 2 bases, leaving 25 bases between the germline ends. The CDR3 contains 19 residues. In DNA form, the CDR3 reads TGCGCCAGCAGCTCGGGACCTAATCGGGGGTCGGGACTCACAGATACGCAGTATTTT. This translates into CASSSGPNRGSGLTDTQYF.

The CDR3 nucleotides are TGTGCCAGCTCACCATACTCAGATACGCAGTATTTT. This translates into CASSPYSDTQYF. The rearrangement links TRBV18 to TRBJ2-3; D is uncertain. CDR1 and CDR2 from the germline V gene are KGHSH and LQKENI. The CDR3 totals 12 residues. Trimming left V 2 bases short and J 4 bases short, with 4 bases between.